The subject of this entry is one TCR beta chain. This clonotype was counted ten times or more. Its binding antigen is unknown. No base quality information exists; no much larger clone differs at one position. The data are from a study of T cells in Graves' hyperthyroidism and ophthalmopathy (dated by TCRdb to about 2019). Looking at the study overall: Peripheral blood samples were taken at initial diagnosis, before any treatment was given. TCR V-J signatures able to tell the groups apart were searched for in a discovery cohort of 90 to 100 patients, of whom roughly 42 had Graves' ophthalmopathy and 55 to 65 had stable Graves' hyperthyroidism. Whether ophthalmopathy could be predicted prospectively was tested in an independent validation cohort made up of approximately 19 hyperthyroidism patients plus 17 patients who later progressed to ophthalmopathy. The roughly 91 discovery patients were randomly divided into training and test sets at a 7:3 ratio. In more than 5 Graves' hyperthyroidism patients, the study also compared T-cell repertoires from thyroid tissue with T-cell repertoires from blood. Following sampling, methimazole starting at 30 mg daily was given to hyperthyroidism patients, and high-dose intravenous methylprednisolone was given to ophthalmopathy patients. The paper describes TCR Vbeta CDR3 sequencing of 120 to 150 peripheral blood samples, made up of 43 ophthalmopathy patients, 70 to 75 hyperthyroidism patients and roughly 17 progressor patients. What the work shows at the level of the full study, not this receptor alone: Blood samples also contained most of the expanded thyroid clonotypes (frequency above 0.001), which suggests that blood repertoires may reflect thyroid immune responses. In cross-validation, a model built on a 13 V-J signature told ophthalmopathy apart from stable hyperthyroidism with roughly 87% sensitivity and roughly 81% specificity, and in testing the same model reached 80%/75%. No statistical method was used to fix the sample size in advance, and group allocation was not hidden from the investigators. During validation, the model predicted progression to ophthalmopathy a median of around 7 months ahead of onset, with 70.59% sensitivity and 72.22% specificity.

Graves' hyperthyroidism was defined as stable when no progression to ophthalmopathy occurred over 18 months of follow-up. The hyperthyroidism patients were between 18 and 65 years old and newly diagnosed, with a disease duration of less than 2 months. The study excluded patients with uncontrolled infections, other autoimmune diseases, pregnancy or lactation. Diagnoses were based on clinical symptoms, serum thyroxine and TRAb, thyroid ultrasound and orbital computed tomography. PBMCs were isolated from about 9.1 ml of fresh peripheral blood by Ficoll-Paque density gradient centrifugation. Total RNA was extracted using Trizol reagent, and RNA quality was assessed on an Agilent 2100 Bioanalyzer. In the germline V gene, CDR1 corresponds to MDHEN and CDR2 to SYDVKM. At the junction V is shortened by 2 bases and J by 4 bases, with 8 bases in between. The CDR3 covers 13 residues, taking in both the cysteine and the phenylalanine. Of the read, only the CDR3 DNA is kept; its 39 bases are in frame from base 1.

The TCR beta CDR3 regions were amplified from the RNA transcripts. A first-round RT-PCR of the TCR CDR3 used the HTBI primer set with the Qiagen OneStep RT-PCR kit. Libraries were constructed in a second round of multiplex PCR, after which size selection and purification were carried out. Libraries were sequenced paired-end with 100 bp reads on an Illumina HiSeq2000. In the authors' own workflow: SOAPnuke was used to process the raw data, removing reads that contained adapters or uncalled bases, had a mean Phred below 15, or lacked an exact match to the constant primer or identifier. COPE v1.2.5 was used to merge the high-quality paired reads, and each unique nucleotide sequence was defined as a clonotype. MiTCR v1.1 was used to align the clonotypes against IMGT TRBV, TRBD and TRBJ reference segments. Analysis was restricted to V-J combinations with a frequency above 0.0001, which covered about 99% of repertoires. The TCS score was defined as F50 (clonal expansion) divided by E x V (chaos), with BLOSUM62-based TCRdist calculated between CDR3 peptides within each V-J. Welch's t-statistics and random forest reduced roughly 540 V-J features to about 12, which were used in a naive Bayes classifier (R e1071). TCRdb ran its own pipeline on the public reads, namely fastp trimming at Q25 and MiXCR clone calling, and kept in-frame beta chains. Under each unique CDR3 protein, matching rows form one entry showing the most common genes and DNA. TCRdb, not the original authors, processed these V and J calls. This sample lists about 360,000 distinct CDR3 sequences; 15% to 20% were detected once. The ten largest make up around 4% of the sample.

Sequencing input: blood. The chain employs TRBV28 and TRBJ1-1; the D gene identity is not certain. The sequence was collected from a woman aged 18-30 years with Graves' hyperthyroidism. The CDR3 region has the sequence CASSLIGSTEAFF. At the DNA level, the sequence is TGTGCCAGCAGTTTAATAGGGAGCACTGAAGCTTTCTTT. The full variable domain, completed from the reference TRBV28 and TRBJ1-1 proteins outside the CDR3, reads DVKVTQSSRYLVKRTGEKVFLECVQDMDHENMFWYRQDPGLGLRLIYFSYDVKMKEKGDIPEGYSVSREKKERFSLILESASTNQTSMYLCASSLIGSTEAFFGQGTRLTVV.